The rows below give T cell receptor beta chains drawn from one sample of a study of blood T cell repertoires in COVID-19. The protocol was immunoSEQ multiplex PCR, while the TCRdb copy is restricted to in-frame clones and leaves out a portion. In the table there are about 210,000 clones, about 91% of which are singletons. Source material: peripheral blood. These receptors were collected from a man aged 25-40 years with acute or convalescent COVID-19. Both conserved end residues are part of each CDR3. Each record gives: CDR3 protein, V gene, J gene.

CARGTSGSSGELFF	TRBV7-9	TRBJ2-2
CASSFRPLASNTGELFF	TRBV7-3	TRBJ2-2
CASSQDLAEQFF	TRBV3-1/TRBV3-2	TRBJ2-1
CASSPQGDQPQHF	TRBV18	TRBJ1-5
CASSLDDSTYGYTF	TRBV11-3	TRBJ1-2
CASSSLGGYYTGELFF	TRBV28	TRBJ2-2
CASRQTWRGNTEAFF	TRBV4-1	TRBJ1-1
CASRIRGRNYGYTF	TRBV5-4	TRBJ1-2
CACRGGGNTEAFF	TRBV30	TRBJ1-1
CASSSGLAGGETQYF	TRBV7-3	TRBJ2-5
CASSNLGMKPKRKTYEQYF	TRBV21-1	TRBJ2-7
CAIGDRASSGNTIYF	TRBV10-3	TRBJ1-3
CATKGQTDTQYF	TRBV11-3	TRBJ2-3
CASTPEGQNNEKLFF	TRBV5-5	TRBJ1-4
CAWSEGNAYGYTF	TRBV30	TRBJ1-2